The 7 T cell receptor beta chains given below trace back to one sample, sequenced in a study of shared clonotypes between healthy human individuals. Data came from immunoSEQ multiplex PCR; TCRdb stores just in-frame clones and leaves some out. The sample has about 2.4 million clones, 93% seen once. Sequencing was performed on naive CD4+ T cells from PBMCs. Specified subset: CD45RA+ positively selected. The receptor set was obtained from a man aged 18-30 years in good health. Some clones in this sample may be carry-over from other donors' samples.

The chain couples TRBV7-3 to TRBJ2-2; D unresolved. CDR1 and CDR2 from the germline V gene are SGHTA and FQGTGA. This CDR3 comprises 15 residues. V was shortened by 5 bases and J by 1 base, with 11 bases between the two germline ends. The DNA of the CDR3 is TGTGCCAGCAGCCTTTCAAAGGGGAACACCGGGGAGCTGTTTTTT. Amino acids: CASSLSKGNTGELFF.

The chain combines TRBV28 with TRBJ2-1, with TRBD2 matching over 10 bases. Germline CDR1 and CDR2: MDHEN and SYDVKM. The CDR3 spans 14 residues. The junction had 6 bases not matched to a gene; V was cut back by 6 bases and J by 7 bases. The CDR3 nucleotides are TGTGCCAGCAGATCTAGCGGGAGTCTGAATGAGCAGTTCTTC. Its protein product is CASRSSGSLNEQFF.

The rearrangement uses TRBV6-4 and TRBJ2-7; TRBD2 matches 7 bases. CDR1 and CDR2 from the germline V gene are MRHNA and SNTAGT. V gave up 1 base and J gave up 3 bases; unmatched junction bases: 3. The length of the CDR3 is 14 residues. This CDR3 is CASSDWGLCYEQYF. CDR3 sequence (DNA): TGTGCCAGCAGTGACTGGGGACTATGCTACGAGCAGTACTTC.

The chain is built from TRBV15 and TRBJ1-2, with TRBD1 as a possible D gene (6 bases). V lost 5 bases and J 5 bases, leaving 9 bases between the germline ends. Looked up from germline, CDR1 is LNHNV and CDR2 is YYDKDF (reference sequence). The CDR3 covers 12 residues. CDR3 amino acids: CATSVTGYGYTF. CDR3 DNA sequence: TGTGCCACCAGCGTAACAGGGTATGGCTACACCTTC.

This clone was detected once. The chain is built from TRBV9 and TRBJ2-3; D call uncertain. This CDR3 has 16 amino acids. CDR1 is SGDLS and CDR2 is YYNGEE in the germline V gene. The ends were cut back, 3 bases at V and 6 bases at J, with 20 bases in the middle. The CDR3 region has the DNA TGTGCCAGCAGCGACCGACCGGTCCCCCCTGGGGATACGCAGTATTTT. Protein product: CASSDRPVPPGDTQYF. Looking up the rest from reference TRBV9 and TRBJ2-3 gives the full variable domain: DSGVTQTPKHLITATGQRVTLRCSPRSGDLSVYWYQQSLDQGLQFLIQYYNGEERAKGNILERFSAQQFPDLHSELNLSSLELGDSALYFCASSDRPVPPGDTQYFGPGTRLTVL.

The chain is built from TRBV5-8 and TRBJ2-7, with TRBD1 as a possible D gene (5 bases). Looked up from germline, CDR1 is SGHTS and CDR2 is YDEGEE. Trimming took off 6 bases at V and 3 bases at J, with 19 bases between the two ends. This CDR3 is built from 15 residues. The CDR3 nucleotides read TGTGCCAGCATGAACAGACGACAGTTAGACTACGAGCAGTACTTC. It encodes CASMNRRQLDYEQYF.

The chain recombines TRBV14 with TRBJ2-1, with no clear D. V lost 0 bases and J 9 bases, leaving 9 bases between the germline ends. This CDR3 is built from 13 residues. The germline CDR1 and CDR2 sequences are SGHDN and FVKESK. The CDR3 loop is CASSQDILGEQFF. The CDR3 DNA is TGTGCCAGCAGCCAAGATATTCTAGGTGAGCAGTTCTTC.